These 11 T cell receptor beta chains were sequenced from one sample in a study of blood T cells in healthy people across ages. A second PCR of about 6 to 12 cycles used a sample-barcoded 5' primer and a J-beta primer mix. MiXCR, applied by TCRdb to the 5' RACE reads, yields one record per CDR3 protein. The table lists fewer than 800,000 distinct CDR3 sequences, around 48% of them singletons. The source material was blood. All receptors derive from a woman aged 55-70 years in good health.

This rearrangement joins TRBV4-1 to TRBJ2-5, with a tentative D call TRBD1 (6 bases). V was trimmed by 1 base and J by 4 bases, leaving 10 bases between them. CDR1 MGHRA and CDR2 YSYEKL come from the germline V gene. The length of the CDR3 is 14 residues. CDR3 DNA: TGCGCCAGCAGCCAAGCCGGACAGATAGAGACCCAGTACTTC. It codes for CASSQAGQIETQYF.

The V and J genes are TRBV6-2 or TRBV6-3 and TRBJ2-4, with TRBD2 as a possible D gene (5 bases). The V end was cut by 0 bases, the J end by 15 bases, with 12 bases between. This CDR3 is 12 amino acids long. In germline, CDR1 is MNHEY, CDR2 SVGEGT. CDR3 sequence reads: CASSYSERGVYF. CDR3 DNA sequence: TGTGCCAGCAGTTACTCGGAACGGGGAGTGTACTTC.

The table lists this clonotype with a few counts. V and J are TRBV10-3 and TRBJ1-2; no clear D. CDR3 size: 11 residues. The germline CDR1 and CDR2 sequences are ENHRY and SYGVKD. The V end lost 2 bases, the J end lost 6 bases, and 4 bases lay between the germline ends. The CDR3 is CAISEENGYTF. DNA for the CDR3: TGTGCCATCAGTGAGGAAAATGGCTACACCTTC.

In its sample, this clonotype was seen a few times. The gene calls are TRBV27 and TRBJ2-3; TRBD1 or TRBD2 may be the D gene (5 bases each). The V end was cut by 7 bases, the J end by 0 bases, with 17 bases between. CDR1 is MNHEY and CDR2 is SMNVEV in the germline V gene (reference sequence). There are 16 residues in the CDR3. CDR3 nucleotides: TGTGCCAGCATGGTTAGAGGGGCGACTAGCACAGATACGCAGTATTTT. It translates to CASMVRGATSTDTQYF.

This clonotype was detected a few times. In nucleotides, the CDR3 is TGTGCCAGCAGCTTGAAAGTGGTCGGCTACGAGCAGTACTTC. This translates into CASSLKVVGYEQYF. The chain joins TRBV5-5 to TRBJ2-7, with unresolved D. V was clipped by 1 base and J by 3 bases, with 11 bases between them. The CDR3 loop spans 14 amino acids. Germline CDR1 reads SGHKS; CDR2 reads YYEKEE (reference sequence).

The chain recombines TRBV20-1 with TRBJ2-1, with 11 nucleotides matching TRBD2. Losses at the gene ends were 0 bases for V and 8 bases for J; bases not matched to a gene: 9. The CDR3 is made up of 16 amino acids. CDR1 is DFQATT and CDR2 is SNEGSKA in the germline V gene (reference sequence). Written as DNA, the CDR3 is TGCAGTGCTAGAGATCCCGGGACTAGCGGTGGGGATGAGCAGTTCTTC. Protein product: CSARDPGTSGGDEQFF.

The count of this clonotype is one. The CDR3 loop is CASSMGQGTDTQYF. The CDR3 bases are TGCGCCAGCAGCATGGGACAGGGGACAGATACGCAGTATTTT. The chain joins TRBV5-1 to TRBJ2-3, with TRBD1 matching over 10 bases. The CDR3 consists of 14 residues. The ends lost 4 bases at V and 3 bases at J; junction bases unmatched: 2. From germline, CDR1 is SGHRS and CDR2 YFSETQ.

V gene TRBV6-5 combines with J gene TRBJ2-5; 10 nucleotides line up with TRBD1. Germline CDR1 MNHEY, CDR2 SVGAGI. The CDR3 runs to 16 residues. The junction had 8 bases not matched to a gene; V was cut back by 5 bases and J by 2 bases. The CDR3 region is CASSQSGTGVQETQYF. In nucleotides, the CDR3 is TGTGCCAGCAGTCAGTCCGGGACAGGGGTACAAGAGACCCAGTACTTC.

V usage is TRBV6-2 or TRBV6-3 and J usage is TRBJ2-1, with 8 bases that match TRBD1. V lost 0 bases to trimming and J lost 0 bases; unmatched junction nucleotides: 7. In germline, CDR1 is MNHEY, CDR2 SVGEGT. The CDR3 has 18 amino acids. CDR3 DNA: TGTGCCAGCAGTTACTCAAGGACAGGGTCTAGCTCCTACAATGAGCAGTTCTTC. It codes for CASSYSRTGSSSYNEQFF.

This clonotype was seen only a few times. This rearrangement joins TRBV27 to TRBJ2-7; D ambiguous. This CDR3 contains 14 residues. The germline V gene encodes CDR1 MNHEY and CDR2 SMNVEV (reference sequence). V shed 2 bases and J shed 4 bases, with 12 bases lying between them. CDR3 sequence reads: CASSLRYPAYEQYF. CDR3 bases: TGTGCCAGCAGTTTACGATACCCGGCGTACGAGCAGTACTTC.

The chain combines TRBV18 with TRBJ2-3; 8 bases fit TRBD2. There are 14 residues in the CDR3. Per the germline V gene, CDR1 is KGHSH and CDR2 is LQKENI. The V segment lost 6 bases and the J segment 4 bases; nucleotides outside the gene matches: 6. The CDR3 DNA is TGTGCCAGCTCGACAAGCGGGAGCGCAGATACGCAGTATTTT. It yields the protein CASSTSGSADTQYF. Filled out from reference TRBV18 and TRBJ2-3, the complete variable domain reads NAGVMQNPRHLVRRRGQEARLRCSPMKGHSHVYWYRQLPEEGLKFMVYLQKENIIDESGMPKERFSAEFPKEGPSILRIQQVVRGDSAAYFCASSTSGSADTQYFGPGTRLTVL.